These 9 T cell receptor beta chains share one sample of origin, sequenced in a study of T cells in Graves' hyperthyroidism and ophthalmopathy. RNA transcripts were the template for amplifying TCR beta CDR3 regions. Initially, a first-round RT-PCR of the TCR CDR3 employed the HTBI primer set. TCRdb fed the multiplex PCR reads into MiXCR, producing one record per CDR3 protein. This table has around 290,000 distinct CDR3 sequences, about a sixth appearing once. The sequencing sample was made of blood. Source of these receptors: a woman aged 55-70 years with Graves' ophthalmopathy.

This clonotype was seen only a few times. The chain employs TRBV7-9 and TRBJ1-4, with D uncertain. Germline CDR1 SEHNR, CDR2 FQNEAQ (reference sequence). This CDR3 spans 15 amino acids. V gave up 5 bases and J gave up 0 bases, with 10 bases separating them. CDR3 DNA: TGTGCCAGCAGCGACGCGTGGGCAACTAATGAAAAACTGTTTTTT. This gives the protein CASSDAWATNEKLFF.

V and J are TRBV6-2 or TRBV6-3 and TRBJ2-4; no clear D gene. The CDR3 covers 17 residues. Looked up from germline, CDR1 is MNHEY and CDR2 is SVGEGT. V was cut by 2 bases and J by 3 bases, with 17 bases left in between. The CDR3 DNA reads TGTGCCAGCAGTTACCCCGACAATCATGTAGGCAAAAACATTCAGTACTTC. The encoded protein is CASSYPDNHVGKNIQYF.

The CDR3 region has the DNA TGTGCCAGCAGCTTATTGGGGAATACTAATGAAAAACTGTTTTTT. It yields the protein CASSLLGNTNEKLFF. The rearrangement joins TRBV11-2 to TRBJ1-4; no clear D. The CDR3 consists of 15 residues. Between the trimmed V and J ends, which lost 2 bases and 2 bases, there was a span of 9 bases. Looked up from germline, CDR1 is SGHAT and CDR2 is FQNNGV. Supplemented by reference TRBV11-2 and TRBJ1-4, the full variable domain reads EAGVAQSPRYKIIEKRQSVAFWCNPISGHATLYWYQQILGQGPKLLIQFQNNGVVDDSQLPKDRFSAERLKGVDSTLKIQPAKLEDSAVYLCASSLLGNTNEKLFFGSGTQLSVL.

This clonotype was picked up many times. This chain links TRBV28 with TRBJ2-2; D might be TRBD2 (6 bases). Looked up from germline, CDR1 is MDHEN and CDR2 is SYDVKM. This CDR3 is 15 amino acids long. The V end lost 11 bases, the J end lost 3 bases, and 19 bases lay between the germline ends. This chain's CDR3 is CACALGGGHTGELFF. CDR3 DNA sequence: TGTGCCTGCGCCCTCGGGGGTGGGCACACCGGGGAGCTGTTTTTT.

A few counts support this clonotype. The chain joins TRBV7-2 to TRBJ2-5, with D unclear. Deletions cut 2 bases from V and 5 bases from J, with 9 bases between. CDR1 is SGHTA, CDR2 FQGNSA, per germline. The CDR3 contains 13 residues. The DNA of the CDR3 is TGTGCCAGCAGCTTAAGCGCGGCGGAGACCCAGTACTTC. Protein sequence: CASSLSAAETQYF. Full variable domain (remainder filled in from reference TRBV7-2 and TRBJ2-5): GAGVSQSPSNKVTEKGKDVELRCDPISGHTALYWYRQSLGQGLEFLIYFQGNSAPDKSGLPSDRFSAERTGGSVSTLTIQRTQQEDSAVYLCASSLSAAETQYFGPGTRLLVL.

This clonotype was observed many times. V usage is TRBV30 and J usage is TRBJ2-7; D is uncertain. The CDR3 length is 13 residues. The V end was cut by 2 bases, the J end by 0 bases, with 8 bases between. Germline loops: CDR1 GTSNPN, CDR2 SVGIG (reference sequence). The CDR3 reads CAWSSRASYEQYF. The CDR3 DNA follows: TGTGCCTGGAGTTCTCGGGCCTCCTACGAGCAGTACTTC.

This clonotype was counted ten times or more. This chain links TRBV19 with TRBJ2-7, with no clear D. In germline, CDR1 is LNHDA, CDR2 SQIVND (reference sequence). V was shortened by 3 bases and J by 0 bases, with 12 bases between the two germline ends. This CDR3 is 15 amino acids long. The CDR3 reads CASSISPDPSYEQYF. In DNA, the CDR3 is TGTGCCAGTAGTATCTCCCCGGACCCCTCCTACGAGCAGTACTTC.

This sequence joins TRBV7-2 and TRBJ1-2, with D unresolved. Germline V gene lookup returns CDR1 SGHTA and CDR2 FQGNSA. The CDR3 contains 14 residues. The V and J ends lost 5 bases and 8 bases respectively, with 18 bases between them. The CDR3 nucleotides are TGTGCCAGCAGCCAAAGTTCGGGCCTGGGAGGCTACACCTTC. As protein: CASSQSSGLGGYTF.

This clonotype occurred a few times. V is TRBV6-1 and J is TRBJ2-7, with D uncertain. In germline, CDR1 is MNHNS, CDR2 SASEGT. This CDR3 contains 11 residues. The V end was cut by 7 bases, the J end by 6 bases, with 10 bases between. This CDR3 is CASIELGEQYF. In nucleotides, the CDR3 is TGTGCCAGCATCGAACTCGGCGAGCAGTACTTC.